The present TCR beta chain was sequenced within a study of cytomegalovirus exposure and HLA in healthy donors (dated by TCRdb to the late 2010s). Looking at the study overall: According to an earlier analysis of a few hundred of the donors, about 179 million T cells yielded 117 million unique TCR beta sequences and less than 300 Gb of sequence data. Because of strong linkage in the cohort, roughly 5 DR-DQ haplotypes were treated as single units for association and clustering. The later analysis used no new phenotypic data to find candidate immune exposures, relying instead on TCR beta sequences and their occurrence across donors. Approximately 310 gigabases of sequencing data and 75 million to 85 million unique TCR sequences made up an early release that covered around 640 HLA-typed donors. Among about 360 genotyped donors of the cohort, an average of 235,054 unique TCR beta nucleotide sequences were sequenced per donor, around 20% of them non-productive. A later genetic analysis took genome-wide SNP genotypes for about three fifths of the 666 donors and used that subset as a discovery cohort. The number of donors typed differed by locus, with about 629-630 for A, B, C, DRB1 and DQB1, roughly 550 for DQA1, some 570 for DPA1, and around 460 for DPB1. In an earlier analysis of 587 of the donors, high-throughput TCR beta sequencing was used to judge whether each TCR beta V gene segment behaved as functional or pseudogenic. To predict cytomegalovirus infection status, the study brought together high-throughput TCR immunosequencing, statistical association of individual TCRs with disease status, and machine learning. A later analysis re-analyzed previously published TCR beta repertoires from about 600 donors and added high-resolution HLA genotyping to study TCR occurrence patterns. Both class I and class II loci were covered by HLA typing, at four-digit resolution. The study was designed to test whether signatures of past pathogen exposure could be identified by cataloging public T cell receptors. The study used immunosequencing to profile the T cell repertoires of approximately 690 subjects and linked those repertoires to cytomegalovirus serostatus. All discovery cohort repertoires had been generated on a single sequencing platform. Of the 398 genotyped donors, about 80% fell in the genetic ancestry cluster associated with self-reported Caucasian donors. Besides the first cohort of roughly 660 subjects, a separate validation cohort made up of 90 to 150 different subjects was used. Donor age, sex, ethnicity and CMV serostatus were compiled together with the repertoire data. The research as a whole found: The authors suggested that the approach could potentially be generalized to other disease states and immunological phenotypes. A later analysis associated about 17,000 TCR beta sequences with specific HLA alleles at a false discovery rate of 0.05. Roughly uniform sequencing depth across donors was assumed in presence/absence analyses, although this assumption may not hold. The cohort was sequenced for TCR beta chains only, and without alpha or paired-chain data the features that could be detected were limited. In a later analysis, TCR association rates were found to vary across HLA loci, with the most associated TCRs seen for DRB1 alleles and the fewest for HLA-C alleles. A later analysis reported that several top co-occurrence clusters appeared linked to parvovirus B19, influenza, CMV and Epstein-Barr virus. Because HLA typing was missing for some donors at each locus, association tests included only the typed subset. Across donors, most TCR sequences were observed very rarely, whereas some public TCRs were present in many individuals. For the cohort, immune exposure information was limited to CMV serostatus. A cluster of highly shared sequence variants was judged likely to be a technical artifact of the sequencing pipeline. Strong co-occurrence of HLA alleles, especially DR and DQ, made assigning TCR associations to individual alleles difficult. Correlated functional status among segregating V segments might reflect linkage disequilibrium, but an unknown experimental factor could not be ruled out. A further reported finding was that TCR beta sequences accurately predicted the HLA-A and HLA-B alleles for most subjects in the first cohort. In a later genetic analysis, a missense DCLRE1C variant was associated with V-gene and J-gene trimming of TCR beta chains, and the association was replicated in an independent cohort. According to a later analysis, most CMV-associated TCR beta chains appeared to be HLA-restricted, and the HLA associations seemed to be driven largely by CMV exposure. The study gave a list of more than 150 TCR beta chains associated with cytomegalovirus. A few of the identified cytomegalovirus-associated TCR beta chains were confirmed in vitro to be specific for cytomegalovirus antigens. Because counts were too low, more than 15 rarely observed V segments, including chromosome 9 orphons, were excluded from the earlier analysis of some 590 of the donors. In a later genetic analysis, fewer N-insertions in productive TCRs were reported among donors in an Asian-associated ancestry cluster than the roughly 640-donor mean. In a later analysis, HLA-associated TCR beta chains showed more clonal expansion and lower generation probabilities than non-associated chains that were equally common. Cytomegalovirus status was reported to be diagnosed by the classifier with high specificity and sensitivity in both the original and validation cohorts. In an earlier analysis of some 500 of the donors, most TCR beta V segments appeared in productive rearrangements about 87% or about 30% of the time, broadly matching IMGT annotations.

Details on this clone: Its antigen has not been determined. No much larger clonotype is one base removed from it; base qualities were not supplied.

The cohort consisted of 600 to 750 healthy bone marrow donors. All cohort members were sampled while nominally healthy, although unrecorded immune exposures were likely present. The donor tested CMV seronegative and was one of the 352 seronegative cohort members. A peripheral blood sample was provided by each donor, and peripheral blood mononuclear cells were used for TCR beta sequencing. The Qiagen DNeasy Blood Extraction Kit was used to extract genomic DNA from the blood cell samples. The library was built by means of the immunoSEQ multiplex PCR assay. The multiplex PCR relied on a mix of 60 forward primers for TCR Vbeta segments and 13 reverse primers for TCR Jbeta segments. The CDR3 region of rearranged TCR beta genes was amplified from genomic DNA with a multiplex PCR assay. The Illumina HiSeq System was used to sequence the amplified TCR beta libraries as 87-base-pair reads. Regarding the original processing steps: In a later analysis, roughly 80 million unique TCR beta chains were counted across the approximately 620 repertoires, and around 10 million of these chains were shared by at least two donors. A nearest-neighbor algorithm error-corrected the raw reads and collapsed the reads into unique sequences, merging closely related sequences to remove PCR and sequencing errors. Alignment of CDR3 sequences to IMGT reference sequences was used to assign V, D and J gene segments. For a sequence to be retained, at least a six-nucleotide match to both a V gene segment and a J gene segment was required. A rearrangement counted as productive if the CDR3 had no stop codons and remained in frame with V and J, and every other rearrangement counted as non-productive. Following IMGT convention, CDR3 was defined as the stretch from the second conserved V-encoded cysteine up to the conserved J-encoded phenylalanine. In an earlier analysis of some 550 of the donors, sequences lacking an unambiguous match to a single V gene segment were excluded. An earlier analysis of about 600 of the donors called V segments functional above 56.7% productive rearrangements and segregating when the between-donor standard deviation exceeded 5%. A statistical classification framework was built for diagnosing cytomegalovirus status from the catalog of TCR beta chain sequences. In a later analysis, V and J genes were assigned by comparing TCR nucleotide sequences against IMGT/GENE-DB human TR gene sequences. The TCRdist pipeline was used in a later analysis to assign CDR3 sequences and most-parsimonious VDJ recombination scenarios. In a later analysis, every TCR beta chain was defined by the combination of its CDR3 amino acid sequence and its V-gene family, and reads without a unique V-gene family were dropped. As a way to deal with suspected cross-contamination and a sequencing artifact, a later analysis dropped roughly 600 nucleotide sequences that were highly shared and had low generation probability. A later analysis calculated a clonal expansion index for each public chain from normalized within-repertoire ranks of inferred template counts. A later analysis computed generation probabilities with a VDJ recombination model fitted to out-of-frame rearrangements, and checked the results against IGoR. Hypergeometric tests were used in a later analysis to score TCR-TCR, TCR-HLA and TCR-CMV co-occurrence, with a repertoire-size bias correction applied to the TCR pairs. False discovery rates were estimated in a later analysis by permuting HLA or CMV assignments 20 times. A later analysis grouped co-occurring TCRs with DBSCAN, adding TCRdist sequence similarity when clustering within HLA-allele-positive subsets. Repertoires with fewer than 30,000 or more than 120,000 public chains, plus five repertoires with anomalous nucleotide sharing, were excluded from co-occurrence clustering. TCRdb limited this immuneACCESS table to in-frame rearrangements with V and J called. A share of clones is missing; checked studies link under half to unresolved V genes, and the rest is unexplained. The D gene and trimming were derived from the DNA, and the V and J assignments and clone size from that table. Here the sample has tens of thousands of clones; 82% occur a single time. The ten most abundant clones make up around 2.9% of the sample.

The TCR was taken from a woman younger than 30 in good health and CMV-seronegative. Sequences were obtained from PBMCs.

This receptor has the CDR3 CASSLGVATGELFF. The DNA is as follows: TGTGCCAGCAGCTTAGGAGTGGCCACCGGGGAGCTGTTTTTT. The chain links TRBV5-4 with TRBJ2-2, with no confidently assigned D gene. V and J are truncated by 2 bases and 4 bases respectively, leaving an intervening sequence of 9 bases. There are 14 amino acids in the CDR3, from cysteine to phenylalanine inclusive. Left in the record is the CDR3 DNA by itself, 42 bases read in frame from the first base. Reading the germline V gene (reference sequence) gives CDR1 SGHNT and CDR2 YYREEE.